This T cell receptor beta chain came from a study of identical twins (dated by TCRdb to 2016 to 2017). Background for the entire study: To test whether fetal clonotypes persist, the study used deep sequencing on TCR alpha and beta repertoires from monozygotic twins, unrelated adults of various ages, and cord blood. To rule out contamination, the twin experiments were replicated at different times with different library preparation protocols.

Study-wide conclusions, independent of this receptor: Compared with coincidental sharing between unrelated individuals, an excess of low generation-probability sequences was observed among out-of-frame TCR alpha sequences shared between twins. The excess sharing between twins in beta out-of-frame sequences was weaker because fewer shared sequences reduced the signal-to-noise ratio. Conclusions relied on cross-sectional statistical analysis, since the same donors could not be followed over many years. Fewer insertions were carried by abundant cord blood beta clonotypes; a weaker similar trend was observed in young adult naive repertoires, while no such trend was observed in memory repertoires. Zero-insertion analyses could be partly confounded by invariant T cells such as MAIT and iNKT, though diverse VJ usage argued against such confounding for most clonotypes. In monozygotic twins, recombination models systematically underestimated out-of-frame TCR alpha sharing, but the models matched the sharing seen between unrelated individuals.

Libraries were built with 5' RACE. Sequencer: Illumina HiSeq 2000. Template switching added a universal primer binding site, and the final cDNA carried a unique molecular identifier that allowed TCR cDNA molecules to be counted accurately. Specific primers in the conserved constant-segment region were used to synthesize first-strand cDNA for the TCR alpha and beta chains. To control for contamination, each cDNA library was double barcoded with a SMART-Mk sample barcode plus Illumina barcodes. TruSeq adapter sequences and Illumina sample barcodes were added in two successive PCR steps. TCR alpha and beta cDNA libraries were sequenced on the Illumina HiSeq platform with custom primers. Per the authors' processing: Unique molecular identifiers were extracted from raw reads with MiGEC, and CDR3 positions were determined with MiXCR. For each individual, recombination models were inferred using an EM algorithm with the repgenHMM and IGoR tools. Shared clonotypes were analyzed with the tcR package in R, and sharing was normalized by the product of cloneset sizes. Out-of-frame nonproductive sequences were analyzed to study raw recombination free of thymic and clonal selection effects. Using fastp at Q25 and MiXCR, TCRdb reprocessed the public reads and kept productive beta chains. Rows with a matching CDR3 protein are joined into one entry that keeps the most common DNA and genes. TCRdb's processing, not the study's, gives the V and J calls here. The sample profile shows about 890,000 distinct CDR3 sequences; roughly an eighth of them were found once. Of the sample, 1.5% to 2% falls within the top ten clones.

All donors were healthy Caucasians. The twin cohort consisted of three pairs of female monozygotic twins, all aged about 18 to 29 years. Peripheral blood mononuclear cells were used as the source from which RNA for TCR libraries was isolated. A word on this clonotype: Its antigen is currently not known. One base away there is no much larger clone; base qualities are not given.

V lost 3 bases and J lost 3 bases; the stretch between them is 17 bases long. CDR1 MNHNS and CDR2 SASEGT were looked up in the germline V gene. From the cysteine through the phenylalanine, the CDR3 covers 16 amino acids. The DNA shown is the 48-base CDR3, in frame from base 1. The same sample was also used in a study of yellow fever vaccine responses in identical twins. The second publication reports: According to the authors, the vaccine-induced T cell response in identical twins seemed to be partly convergent and partly specific to each individual. In identical twins, the study followed T cell clones that responded to the vaccine with precision.

The chain is made from TRBV6-1 and TRBJ1-1, with TRBD1 perhaps the D gene, on 5 matching bases. The sequenced sample consisted of PBMCs. The source is a woman between 18 and 30 years old in good health. The DNA is as follows: TGTGCCAGCAGTGAGCAAATTCGCGGAGGGGACACTGAAGCTTTCTTT. This gives the protein CASSEQIRGGDTEAFF.